Sequencing of this T cell receptor (beta chain) was carried out in a study of T cell responses to AZD1222 COVID-19 vaccine. Broader study findings: In all cases, repertoires were sampled only after the peak T cell response.

Here immunoSEQ multiplex PCR was the method, and the copy in TCRdb shows in-frame clones only, minus some. Among some 190,000 clones, roughly 88% were seen once, and the ten largest hold 7.7%. Details on this clone: Antigen: not known.

This clonotype was sampled from an adult in good health. Specimen: peripheral blood, collected on day 0 of AZD1222 vaccination.

Written as DNA, the CDR3 is TGTGCCAGCAGCCCATTAGGAGGTGGCAATGAGCAGTTCTTC. It translates to CASSPLGGGNEQFF. The chain has TRBV7-2 and TRBJ2-1; D possibly corresponds to TRBD2 (5 bases). This CDR3 contains 14 residues. Germline CDR1 reads SGHTA; CDR2 reads FQGNSA. V was pared by 5 bases and J by 6 bases, with 14 bases between.